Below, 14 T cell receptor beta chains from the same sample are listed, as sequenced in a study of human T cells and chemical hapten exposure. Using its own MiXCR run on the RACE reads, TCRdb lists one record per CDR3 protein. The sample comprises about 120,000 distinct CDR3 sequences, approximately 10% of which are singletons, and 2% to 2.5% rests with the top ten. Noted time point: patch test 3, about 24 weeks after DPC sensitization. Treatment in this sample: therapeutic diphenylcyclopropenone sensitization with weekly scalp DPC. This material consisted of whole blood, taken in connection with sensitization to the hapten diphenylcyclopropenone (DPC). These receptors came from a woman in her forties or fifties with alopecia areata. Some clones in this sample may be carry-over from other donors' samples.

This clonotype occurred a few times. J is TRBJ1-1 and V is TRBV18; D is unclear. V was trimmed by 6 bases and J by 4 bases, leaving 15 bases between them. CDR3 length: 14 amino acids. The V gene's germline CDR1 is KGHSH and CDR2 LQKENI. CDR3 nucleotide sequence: TGTGCCAGCTCTCCTTGGACCACGGGCACTGAAGCTTTCTTT. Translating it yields CASSPWTTGTEAFF.

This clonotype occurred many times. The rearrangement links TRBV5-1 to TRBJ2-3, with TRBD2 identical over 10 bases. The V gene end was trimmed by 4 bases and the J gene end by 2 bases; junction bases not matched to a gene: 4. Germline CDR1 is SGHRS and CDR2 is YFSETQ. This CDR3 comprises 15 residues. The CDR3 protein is CASSMTSGHTDTQYF. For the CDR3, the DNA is TGCGCCAGCAGCATGACTAGCGGGCACACAGATACGCAGTATTTT.

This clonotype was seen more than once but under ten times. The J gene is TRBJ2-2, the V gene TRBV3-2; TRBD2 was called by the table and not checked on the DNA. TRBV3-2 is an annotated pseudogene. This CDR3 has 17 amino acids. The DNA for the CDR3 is TGTGCCAGCAGCCAAAAACCCAGCGGGAGGATCACCGGGGAGCTGTTTTTT. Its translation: CASSQKPSGRITGELFF.

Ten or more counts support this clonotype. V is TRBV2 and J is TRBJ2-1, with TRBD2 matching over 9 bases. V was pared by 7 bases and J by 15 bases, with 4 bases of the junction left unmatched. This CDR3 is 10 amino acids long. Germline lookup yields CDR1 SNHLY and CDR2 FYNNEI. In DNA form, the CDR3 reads TGTGCCAGCAAGGCGGGAGGGTGGTTCTTC. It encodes CASKAGGWFF.

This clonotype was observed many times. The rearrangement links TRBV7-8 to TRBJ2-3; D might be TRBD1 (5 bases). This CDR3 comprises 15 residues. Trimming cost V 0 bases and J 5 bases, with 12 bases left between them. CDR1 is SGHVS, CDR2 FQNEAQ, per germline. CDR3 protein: CASSLARSGKDTQYF. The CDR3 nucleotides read TGTGCCAGCAGCTTAGCCCGTTCAGGGAAAGATACGCAGTATTTT.

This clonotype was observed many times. The CDR3 reads CASSLCPEGNTEAFF. Written as DNA, the CDR3 is TGTGCCAGCAGCCTTTGCCCTGAAGGGAACACTGAAGCTTTCTTT. This chain connects TRBV21-1 to TRBJ1-1; the D call TRBD1 from the table was never checked on the DNA. TRBV21-1 has pseudogene status. The CDR3 is 15 residues long.

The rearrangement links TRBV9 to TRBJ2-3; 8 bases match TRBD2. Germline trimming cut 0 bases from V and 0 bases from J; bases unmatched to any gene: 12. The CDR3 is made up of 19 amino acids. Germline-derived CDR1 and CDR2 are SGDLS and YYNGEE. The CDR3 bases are TGTGCCAGCAGCGTAGAGGTAGCGGGGCTCACAGCTAGCACAGATACGCAGTATTTT. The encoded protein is CASSVEVAGLTASTDTQYF.

CDR3 amino acids: CASSVAGSFGNTIYF. CDR3 sequence (DNA): TGTGCCAGCAGCGTGGCAGGTTCTTTCGGAAACACCATATATTTT. This chain uses TRBV9 with TRBJ1-3, with D hard to call. Trimming pared 2 bases from V and 4 bases from J, leaving 13 bases between. CDR3 size: 15 residues. The V gene's germline CDR1 is SGDLS and CDR2 YYNGEE.

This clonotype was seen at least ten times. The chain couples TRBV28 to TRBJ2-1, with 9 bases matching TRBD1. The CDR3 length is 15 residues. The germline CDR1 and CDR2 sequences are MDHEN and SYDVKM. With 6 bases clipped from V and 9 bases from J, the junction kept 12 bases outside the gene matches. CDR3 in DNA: TGTGCCAGCAGCCACGAGACAGGGGGAAGTGGTGAGCAGTTCTTC. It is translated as CASSHETGGSGEQFF.

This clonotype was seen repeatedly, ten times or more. The CDR3 nucleotides read TGCGCCAGCAGCCGAGAAACTAGCGGACCTTACAATGAGCAGTTCTTC. Translated, it gives CASSRETSGPYNEQFF. The V and J genes are TRBV4-3 and TRBJ2-1, with 8 bases identical to TRBD2. CDR1 and CDR2 (germline): LGHNA, YSLEER. This CDR3 contains 16 residues. Trimming took 4 bases from V and 4 from J; bases not matched to a gene: 9.

The CDR3 DNA follows: TGCAGCGTTGAAGGGCTATCAGGAGAAGAGACCCAGTACTTC. Encoded protein: CSVEGLSGEETQYF. This sequence joins TRBV29-1 and TRBJ2-5; D is ambiguous. The CDR3 loop spans 14 amino acids. The ends were cut back, 1 base at V and 3 bases at J, with 12 bases in the middle. CDR1 is SQVTM and CDR2 is ANQGSEA in the germline V gene.

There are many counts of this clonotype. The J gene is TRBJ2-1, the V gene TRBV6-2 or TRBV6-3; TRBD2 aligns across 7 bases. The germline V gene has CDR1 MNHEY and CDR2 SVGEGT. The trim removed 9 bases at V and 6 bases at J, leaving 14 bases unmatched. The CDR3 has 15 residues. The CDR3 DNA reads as TGTGCCAGTTCGGCTAGCGGTTACCTGGGCAATGAGCAGTTCTTC. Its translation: CASSASGYLGNEQFF.

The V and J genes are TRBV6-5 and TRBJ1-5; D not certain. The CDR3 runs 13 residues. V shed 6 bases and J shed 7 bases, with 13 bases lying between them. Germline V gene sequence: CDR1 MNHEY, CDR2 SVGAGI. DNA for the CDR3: TGTGCCAGCAGCCGGCTTGTCGGGCAGCCCCAGCATTTT. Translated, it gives CASSRLVGQPQHF.

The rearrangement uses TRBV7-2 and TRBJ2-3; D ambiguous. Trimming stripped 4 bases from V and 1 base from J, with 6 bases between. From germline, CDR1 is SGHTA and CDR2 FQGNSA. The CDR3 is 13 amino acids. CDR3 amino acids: CASSSPRTDTQYF. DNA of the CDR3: TGTGCCAGCAGCTCCCCGCGCACAGATACGCAGTATTTT.